This section outlines one TCR beta chain sequence together with its context. With the 5' RACE reads reprocessed, TCRdb shows one record per CDR3 protein and no DNA. Recorded for this sample: some 460,000 distinct CDR3 sequences. This entry is derived from a study of T cells expressing NK-cell markers. Germline V gives CDR1 DFQATT, CDR2 SNEGSKA (reference sequence). The CDR3 contains 15 residues. The clonotype was recovered from a woman between 50 and 59 years old in good health. This chain joins TRBV20-1 and TRBJ2-5. The source material was blood T cells: a sorted CD56 or NKG2C T cell subset, CD4+ or CD8+ T cells, or bulk PBMC T cells (not recorded which). The CDR3: CSARVGFRRDETQYF.